This T cell receptor beta chain was found in a study of OX40 agonist ivuxolimab in advanced cancers. Overall study context: Three patients, one with hepatocellular carcinoma and two with cutaneous melanoma, responded partially.

If patients had autoimmune disease history or systemic immunosuppression, they were excluded. Per germline, CDR1 MNHEY and CDR2 SVGAGI. Trimming took 2 bases from V and 3 from J, leaving 10 bases between them. The CDR3 runs to 14 residues. Regarding the study as a whole: Expanded clones belonging to CD8+ T cells outnumbered, on average, those of CD4+. Some of the lowest clonal expansion was seen in partial responders at 0.1-3.0 mg/kg.

Libraries were prepared by immunoSEQ multiplex PCR; TCRdb keeps only in-frame clonotypes and omits some of them. The table has about 78,000 clones, under 90% seen once. On this clone itself: Its antigen remains unknown.

Source: CD4+ or CD8+ T cells sorted from blood, taken in a trial of the OX40 agonist ivuxolimab. The clonotype originates from an adult with an advanced solid tumor such as melanoma, head and neck, liver or kidney cancer. The chain couples TRBV6-5 to TRBJ1-2; no reliable D call. CDR3 in amino acids: CASSYRAVDYGYTF. As DNA, the CDR3 is TGTGCCAGCAGTTACCGGGCAGTAGACTATGGCTACACCTTC.